The clone carrying this TCR beta chain was counted only a few times. Its target is unknown. The data were taken from a study of T-cell memory formation after mild COVID-19. Study-level information: Largely, TCR clusters stayed within a single donor.

Each CDR3 protein is one row after TCRdb ran MiXCR on the 5' RACE reads. The repertoire holds 150,000 to 200,000 distinct CDR3 sequences, with 25% to 40% as singletons. Broader study findings: A subset of responding clones appeared in pre-infection memory, suggesting cross-reactive memory joined. SARS-CoV-2 specificity was not confirmed for second-wave clones peaking on day 37. Contracting clones from day 15 to 85 showed balanced CD4/CD8; later expanders favored CD4+.

The CDR3 is 14 amino acids. J gave up 6 bases and V 5 bases, and 9 bases lay outside the gene matches. Germline loops: CDR1 SGHVS, CDR2 FQNEAQ. The receptor's source is an adult woman who had mild COVID-19 (a few samples of this study predate the infection). Cell type and time point are not known. Sequencing was performed on PBMCs or a T cell subset sorted from them (not recorded which). The V call is TRBV7-8, the J call TRBJ2-7; 8 positions agree with TRBD1. CDR3 in DNA: TGTGCCAGCAGCACCAGGACAGGGAAACCCGAGCAGTACTTC. This gives the protein CASSTRTGKPEQYF.